These 21 T cell receptor beta chains share one sample of origin, sequenced in a study of long-term antiretroviral therapy in people with HIV. A v3.0 immunoSEQ assay was performed at survey level. Clones were sequenced by immunoSEQ multiplex PCR, and TCRdb holds only the in-frame ones, with some missing. The profile shows 39,000 or so clones, more than 65% of them singletons. Sequencing used unsorted PBMCs, obtained 0.6 years after starting antiretroviral therapy. These receptors came from a man younger than 35 with HIV.

This clone occurred once. The V and J genes are TRBV7-8 and TRBJ2-2; 7 bases align to TRBD1. V shed 5 bases and J 4 bases; nucleotides not matched to a gene: 13. The CDR3 is 17 amino acids. From germline, CDR1 is SGHVS and CDR2 FQNEAQ. CDR3 in DNA: TGTGCCAGCAGCCCTCGGCCGGGACAGCTAACCACCGGGGAGCTGTTTTTT. This sequence encodes CASSPRPGQLTTGELFF.

The J gene is TRBJ2-3, the V gene TRBV27, with D uncertain. Germline CDR1 MNHEY, CDR2 SMNVEV (reference sequence). V was shortened by 6 bases and J by 0 bases, with 16 bases between the two germline ends. This CDR3 is built from 16 residues. The CDR3 region has the DNA TGTGCCAGCAGACTAAGTCCCGGGCCGAGCACAGATACGCAGTATTTT. Residues: CASRLSPGPSTDTQYF.

This clone is a singleton in its sample. V gene TRBV7-2 combines with J gene TRBJ2-7, with TRBD1 as a possible D gene (5 bases). Germline CDR1 and CDR2: SGHTA and FQGNSA. V lost 2 bases and J lost 3, with 11 bases in between. CDR3 length: 14 amino acids. The CDR3 DNA follows: TGTGCCAGCAGCTTACCTGGGGCCGGCTACGAGCAGTACTTC. This translates into CASSLPGAGYEQYF.

CDR3 coding DNA: TGTGCCACCCGGGCCTCAAGCTCCTACAATGAGCAGTTCTTC. It is translated as CATRASSSYNEQFF. The genes are TRBV7-2 and TRBJ2-1; no definite D call. The CDR3 is 14 amino acids. V lost 10 bases and J lost 0, with 13 bases in between. Germline-derived CDR1 and CDR2 are SGHTA and FQGNSA.

The V gene is TRBV5-5, the J gene TRBJ2-7, with D possibly being TRBD2 (6 bases). Germline V gene sequence: CDR1 SGHKS, CDR2 YYEKEE (reference sequence). The CDR3 extends over 15 amino acids. Deletions cut 0 bases from V and 4 bases from J, with 14 bases between. The CDR3 DNA sequence: TGTGCCAGCAGCTTGGCGTCGGGAGAATATTACGAGCAGTACTTC. It yields the protein CASSLASGEYYEQYF.

V is TRBV6-1 and J is TRBJ2-1; no clear D gene. Germline V gene lookup returns CDR1 MNHNS and CDR2 SASEGT. The CDR3 length is 11 residues. The ends were cut back, 7 bases at V and 8 bases at J, with 9 bases in the middle. Here the CDR3 DNA reads TGTGCCAGCATAGCCCCCCATGAGCAGTTCTTC. Translating gives CASIAPHEQFF.

The rearrangement uses TRBV27 and TRBJ2-1, with D hard to call. The CDR3 has 13 residues. CDR1 is MNHEY, CDR2 SMNVEV, per germline (reference sequence). The V gene lost 2 bases and the J gene lost 9 bases, with 11 bases spanning the gap. The CDR3 loop is CASSLVPGSEQFF. CDR3 sequence (DNA): TGTGCCAGCAGTTTAGTCCCCGGCAGTGAGCAGTTCTTC.

CDR3 sequence (DNA): TGTGCCAGCTCACCACCGAAGGAGTCCGCAAGCTCCTACAATGAGCAGTTCTTC. Encoded protein: CASSPPKESASSYNEQFF. This sequence joins TRBV18 and TRBJ2-1; D unclear. This CDR3 is built from 18 residues. Germline CDR1 reads KGHSH; CDR2 reads LQKENI. Between the trimmed V and J ends, which lost 0 bases and 0 bases, there was a span of 15 bases.

This clone was seen more than once but under ten times. The V and J genes are TRBV6-5 and TRBJ2-7; no clear D. Deletions cut 0 bases from V and 2 bases from J, with 11 bases between. Germline V gene data show CDR1 as MNHEY and CDR2 as SVGAGI. The CDR3 runs to 15 residues. In DNA, the CDR3 is TGTGCCAGCAGTTACTCCCAGACGCCAACCTACGAGCAGTACTTC. It specifies CASSYSQTPTYEQYF.

The rearrangement joins TRBV7-9 to TRBJ1-1; the match to TRBD1 covers 8 bases. The junction had 7 bases not matched to a gene; V was cut back by 6 bases and J by 4 bases. The length of the CDR3 is 14 residues. Germline V lookup: CDR1 SEHNR, CDR2 FQNEAQ (reference sequence). CDR3 residues: CASRAPGGSTEAFF. CDR3 nucleotide sequence: TGTGCCAGCAGGGCCCCAGGGGGCAGCACTGAAGCTTTCTTT.

The chain joins TRBV11-2 to TRBJ2-2; 8 bases are shared with TRBD1. This CDR3 contains 14 residues. The germline V gene encodes CDR1 SGHAT and CDR2 FQNNGV. J lost 4 bases, V lost 6 bases, and 4 bases had no gene match. The CDR3: CASRRTGSTGELFF. The CDR3 DNA reads TGTGCCAGCAGGCGGACAGGGAGCACCGGGGAGCTGTTTTTT.

The chain couples TRBV30 to TRBJ2-1; 13 nucleotides align to TRBD2. The trim removed 2 bases at V and 8 bases at J, leaving 6 bases unmatched. The germline V gene has CDR1 GTSNPN and CDR2 SVGIG (reference sequence). There are 15 residues in the CDR3. CDR3 nucleotides: TGTGCCTGGAGTCGGACTAGCGGGAGTGGCTATGAGCAGTTCTTC. Translated, it gives CAWSRTSGSGYEQFF.

This rearrangement joins TRBV18 to TRBJ2-3; D possibly corresponds to TRBD2 (6 bases). CDR1 is KGHSH, CDR2 LQKENI, per germline. This CDR3 has 16 residues. V shed 2 bases and J shed 4 bases, with 16 bases lying between them. The chain's CDR3 is CASSPIPGSLPDTQYF. The CDR3 DNA follows: TGTGCCAGCTCACCAATCCCCGGGAGTTTGCCAGATACGCAGTATTTT.

The rearrangement joins TRBV6-1 to TRBJ2-7; 9 bases are shared with TRBD1. The length of the CDR3 is 16 residues. Germline V gene sequence: CDR1 MNHNS, CDR2 SASEGT. With V trimmed by 3 bases and J by 0 bases, 6 bases remained unmatched. The CDR3 bases are TGTGCCAGCAGTGACATCTGGGGACAGGGCTCCTACGAGCAGTACTTC. This gives the protein CASSDIWGQGSYEQYF.

This chain connects TRBV5-5 to TRBJ2-3, with TRBD2 identical over 9 bases. CDR1 is SGHKS and CDR2 is YYEKEE in the germline V gene (reference sequence). The CDR3 length is 16 residues. With V trimmed by 0 bases and J by 5 bases, 7 bases remained unmatched. The CDR3 region has the DNA TGTGCCAGCAGCTTGGGGCTAGCGGGATACGGAGATACGCAGTATTTT. Protein product: CASSLGLAGYGDTQYF.

This sequence joins TRBV9 and TRBJ1-4; 9 nucleotides line up with TRBD1. V gave up 3 bases and J gave up 12 bases; unmatched junction bases: 12. Germline CDR1 SGDLS, CDR2 YYNGEE. CDR3 length: 15 amino acids. In nucleotides, the CDR3 is TGTGCCAGCAGCGAAAGTGACAGGGGGTTTGCGGAACTGTTTTTT. Amino acid sequence: CASSESDRGFAELFF.

The chain is built from TRBV5-5 and TRBJ1-4; D might be TRBD1 (5 bases). The ends were cut back, 7 bases at V and 3 bases at J, with 7 bases in the middle. The CDR3 has 12 residues. CDR1 is SGHKS and CDR2 is YYEKEE in the germline V gene (reference sequence). The CDR3 DNA reads as TGTGCCAGCGGGGGGTCTAATGAAAAACTGTTTTTT. Amino acids: CASGGSNEKLFF.

The sample holds a few counts of this clone. The J gene is TRBJ1-2, the V gene TRBV4-3, with D maybe TRBD1 (5 bases). V was clipped by 6 bases and J by 0 bases, with 14 bases between them. Germline-derived CDR1 and CDR2 are LGHNA and YSLEER. This CDR3 region has 15 residues. The CDR3 DNA follows: TGCGCCAGCAGTAGACAGCCCCAAGCTAACTATGGCTACACCTTC. Its protein product is CASSRQPQANYGYTF.

The chain combines TRBV19 with TRBJ2-7, with D possibly TRBD2 on 6 matching bases. The CDR3 totals 17 residues. Trimming shortened V by 3 bases and J by 0 bases, and 18 bases separated the two germline ends. Germline V gives CDR1 LNHDA, CDR2 SQIVND (reference sequence). Written as DNA, the CDR3 is TGTGCCAGTAGTATTGGTGACGGGGGTTTTCTCTCCTACGAGCAGTACTTC. Amino acids: CASSIGDGGFLSYEQYF. Based on the CDR3 plus reference TRBV19 and TRBJ2-7, the full variable domain is DGGITQSPKYLFRKEGQNVTLSCEQNLNHDAMYWYRQDPGQGLRLIYYSQIVNDFQKGDIAEGYSVSREKKESFPLTVTSAQKNPTAFYLCASSIGDGGFLSYEQYFGPGTRLTVT.

This clone is a singleton in its sample. This rearrangement joins TRBV9 to TRBJ2-7; TRBD2 matches at 8 bases. CDR3 length equals 15 residues. Germline values: CDR1 SGDLS, CDR2 YYNGEE. Germline trimming cut 0 bases from V and 3 bases from J; bases unmatched to any gene: 5. In nucleotides, the CDR3 is TGTGCCAGCAGCGTAGGTACTAGCGGAAACTACGAGCAGTACTTC. As protein: CASSVGTSGNYEQYF.

The CDR3, as DNA: TGCACCAGCAGCCAAGATGCGTACGAGCAGTACTTC. It codes for CTSSQDAYEQYF. The V and J genes are TRBV1 and TRBJ2-7; the table's D gene call, TRBD2, was not cross checked with the DNA. TRBV1 is reported as a pseudogene. This CDR3 spans 12 amino acids.